This T cell receptor beta chain stems from a study of blood T cell repertoires in COVID-19. Study summary: COVID-19 samples collected from the United States, Italy and Spain covered acute and convalescent phases. Sources were T cells, B-cell-depleted T cells, or PBMCs; the material itself was cDNA or gDNA.

Germline assignment: CDR1 SGDLS and CDR2 YYNGEE. This CDR3 region has 15 residues. V dropped 4 bases and J dropped 3 bases, with 16 bases sitting between them. In the original analysis: Amplification with reference gene primers provided the estimates of nucleated cell counts. Sequencing used immunoSEQ multiplex PCR; TCRdb keeps in-frame clones, though not all of them. The V and J calls and clone size come from that table; D and trimming were worked out from the DNA. The sample lists 150,000 to 200,000 clones; approximately 91% were seen once. This clonotype was sampled from a man in his sixties or seventies with active or convalescent COVID-19. Sequencing was done on a sample of peripheral blood. This chain links TRBV9 with TRBJ1-1; TRBD1 might be the D (5 bases). The CDR3 DNA follows: TGTGCCAGCAGCCCTTGGTTGGGGGAGGACACTGAAGCTTTCTTT. It encodes CASSPWLGEDTEAFF. Complete variable domain (other parts from reference TRBV9 and TRBJ1-1): DSGVTQTPKHLITATGQRVTLRCSPRSGDLSVYWYQQSLDQGLQFLIQYYNGEERAKGNILERFSAQQFPDLHSELNLSSLELGDSALYFCASSPWLGEDTEAFFGQGTRLTVV.